This is a list of T cell receptor beta chains from one sample in a study of cytomegalovirus exposure and HLA in healthy donors. The protocol was immunoSEQ multiplex PCR, while the TCRdb copy is restricted to in-frame clones and leaves out a portion. The sample holds about 150,000 clones, 65% to 80% seen once. The material sequenced was PBMCs. These receptors all stem from a middle-aged man in good health and CMV-seropositive. The CDR3 runs from the conserved cysteine through the conserved F or W. Each record gives: V gene, D gene, J gene, clone size, CDR3 protein, CDR3 DNA. D genes are given only for firm matches. Clone sizes are given selectively: once, few, many, or a class where the clone is expanded.

TRBV19	TRBD1	TRBJ2-1	NA	CASSIEDREQFF	TGTGCCAGTAGTATAGAGGACAGGGAGCAGTTCTTC
TRBV4-1	TRBD1	TRBJ2-2	NA	CASSPPGQGNTGELFF	TGCGCCAGCAGCCCACCTGGACAGGGGAACACCGGGGAGCTGTTTTTT
TRBV4-2	TRBD1	TRBJ1-1	NA	CASSPSGTANTEAFF	TGTGCCAGCAGCCCTTCCGGGACAGCGAACACTGAAGCTTTCTTT
TRBV19	NA	TRBJ2-7	NA	CASSRGLFGEQYF	TGTGCCAGTAGTAGAGGCTTATTCGGGGAGCAGTACTTC
TRBV10-2	NA	TRBJ2-7	few	CASSDTVLAWDEQYF	TGCGCCAGCAGTGATACCGTCCTAGCGTGGGACGAGCAGTACTTC
TRBV7-9	NA	TRBJ2-2	once	CASSWSGELFF	TGTGCCAGCAGCTGGAGCGGGGAGCTGTTTTTT
TRBV7-9	TRBD2	TRBJ2-6	NA	CASSLRGGLDTGANVLTF	TGTGCCAGCAGCCTTCGAGGGGGACTAGATACTGGGGCCAACGTCCTGACTTTC
TRBV28	TRBD1	TRBJ1-6	NA	CASSSGQGGSYNSPLHF	TGTGCCAGCAGTTCGGGACAGGGAGGCTCCTATAATTCACCCCTCCACTTT
TRBV5-1	NA	TRBJ1-1	NA	CASSLGFGNTEAFF	TGCGCCAGCAGCTTGGGGTTCGGGAACACTGAAGCTTTCTTT
TRBV6-6	TRBD1	TRBJ1-4	few	CASRGYRGAEKLFF	TGTGCCAGCAGGGGATACAGGGGAGCCGAAAAACTGTTTTTT
TRBV7-9	TRBD1	TRBJ1-2	NA	CSSSLVGQINYGYTF	TGTTCCAGCAGCTTAGTGGGACAGATTAACTATGGCTACACCTTC
TRBV11-2	TRBD1	TRBJ2-3	NA	CASSLDLTGTAPTSTDTQYF	TGTGCCAGCAGCTTAGATCTGACAGGGACAGCACCCACTAGCACAGATACGCAGTATTTT
TRBV19	NA	TRBJ2-2	NA	CASRGGTGELFF	TGTGCCAGTAGGGGGGGCACCGGGGAGCTGTTTTTT
TRBV21-1	NA	TRBJ2-2	NA	CASNSGGQGSGELFF	TGTGCCAGCAACTCCGGGGGACAGGGTTCCGGGGAGCTGTTTTTT
TRBV6-5	NA	TRBJ2-4	NA	CASSYSRTQGNIQYF	TGTGCCAGCAGTTACTCTCGTACCCAGGGAAACATTCAGTACTTC
TRBV2	TRBD1	TRBJ2-7	NA	CASRTGGYEQYF	TGTGCCAGCAGGACAGGGGGCTACGAGCAGTACTTC
TRBV5-1	NA	TRBJ2-3	NA	CASSLESGTDTQYF	TGCGCCAGCAGCTTGGAGAGTGGCACAGATACGCAGTATTTT
TRBV27	NA	TRBJ2-5	few	CASSLFSARETQYF	TGTGCCAGCAGTTTATTCTCTGCTCGGGAGACCCAGTACTTC
TRBV4-1	NA	TRBJ1-1	NA	CASSFDRMNTEAFF	TGCGCCAGCAGTTTCGACAGGATGAACACTGAAGCTTTCTTT
TRBV7-3	TRBD1	TRBJ2-3	NA	CASSNRGSTDTQYF	TGTGCCAGCAGCAACAGGGGTAGCACAGATACGCAGTATTTT
TRBV18	NA	TRBJ2-7	few	CASSSLGLSEQYF	TGTGCCAGCTCGTCTTTAGGACTTTCCGAGCAGTACTTC
TRBV13	TRBD2	TRBJ2-6	once	CASSPPSGRIPSGANVLTF	TGTGCCAGCAGCCCCCCTAGCGGGAGGATCCCCTCTGGGGCCAACGTCCTGACTTTC
TRBV28	TRBD1	TRBJ2-7	NA	CASRRQGEGGYEQYF	TGTGCCAGCAGGCGGCAGGGGGAAGGTGGCTACGAGCAGTACTTC
TRBV7-9	NA	TRBJ2-3	few	CASSLEGAADTQYF	TGTGCCAGCAGCTTGGAGGGAGCCGCAGATACGCAGTATTTT
TRBV28	TRBD2	TRBJ2-7	NA	CASSSPSGRSTYEQYF	TGTGCCAGCAGTTCCCCTAGCGGGAGGTCCACCTACGAGCAGTACTTC
TRBV19	NA	TRBJ2-4	NA	CASSIAGSPYKNIQYF	TGTGCCAGTAGTATAGCCGGGTCCCCTTACAAAAACATTCAGTACTTC
TRBV6-6	TRBD1	TRBJ1-4	NA	CASSSDRGFDEKLFF	TGTGCCAGCAGTTCGGACAGGGGGTTCGATGAAAAACTGTTTTTT
TRBV9	NA	TRBJ2-7	NA	CASSPQQASYYEQYF	TGTGCCAGCAGCCCCCAGCAGGCCTCTTACTACGAGCAGTACTTC
TRBV29-1	NA	TRBJ1-3	NA	CSVRGGGSYTIYF	TGCAGCGTGAGGGGCGGGGGGTCGTACACCATATATTTT
TRBV7-9	NA	TRBJ2-7	NA	CASSPVGFGVMALYEQYF	TGTGCCAGCAGCCCAGTAGGGTTCGGGGTTATGGCCCTTTACGAGCAGTACTTC
TRBV5-1	NA	TRBJ2-7	NA	CASSPGQGGTYEQYF	TGCGCCAGCAGCCCAGGGCAGGGAGGCACCTACGAGCAGTACTTC
TRBV6-6	TRBD1	TRBJ2-7	once	CASTPGDRPYEQYF	TGTGCCAGCACCCCTGGGGACAGACCCTACGAGCAGTACTTC
TRBV7-2	TRBD1	TRBJ1-5	once	CASSSGGYGNQPQHF	TGTGCCAGCAGCTCAGGGGGGTATGGCAATCAGCCCCAGCATTTT
TRBV9	NA	TRBJ2-2	NA	CASSVASGGTGELFF	TGTGCCAGCAGCGTTGCAAGCGGTGGGACCGGGGAGCTGTTTTTT
TRBV28	TRBD2	TRBJ2-1	NA	CASSSGRFNEQFF	TGTGCCAGCAGCAGCGGGAGGTTTAATGAGCAGTTCTTC
TRBV5-6	NA	TRBJ1-2	NA	CASSLRYGYTF	TGTGCCAGCAGCTTACGGTATGGCTACACCTTC
TRBV2	NA	TRBJ2-3	NA	CASSGPGGTDTQYF	TGTGCCAGCAGCGGCCCGGGAGGCACAGATACGCAGTATTTT
TRBV11-2	NA	TRBJ1-3	NA	CASSFGRDTSGNTIYF	TGTGCCAGCAGCTTCGGGAGGGACACCTCTGGAAACACCATATATTTT
TRBV4-3	TRBD1	TRBJ2-5	once	CASSQGRQGAGETQYF	TGCGCCAGCAGCCAAGGCAGGCAGGGGGCAGGGGAGACCCAGTACTTC
TRBV7-9	NA	TRBJ2-5	NA	CASSSDLAETQYF	TGTGCCAGCAGCTCCGACTTGGCGGAGACCCAGTACTTC
TRBV6-1	NA	TRBJ2-7	NA	CASSERTSGTSYEQYF	TGTGCCAGCAGTGAAAGGACCAGCGGCACTTCCTACGAGCAGTACTTC
TRBV28	TRBD2	TRBJ2-2	NA	CASSFGGSRHTGELFF	TGTGCCAGCAGTTTTGGCGGGAGTAGGCACACCGGGGAGCTGTTTTTT
TRBV15	TRBD2	TRBJ2-7	few	CATSREAAGEFGYEQYF	TGTGCCACCAGCAGAGAGGCAGCGGGAGAATTTGGATACGAGCAGTACTTC
TRBV7-9	TRBD2	TRBJ2-3	NA	CSSSLGLAVFLSTDTQYF	TGTTCCAGCAGCTTAGGACTAGCGGTTTTCCTTAGCACAGATACGCAGTATTTT
TRBV10-3	TRBD1	TRBJ2-3	NA	CAIGDRGTDTQYF	TGTGCCATCGGGGACAGAGGCACAGATACGCAGTATTTT
TRBV7-9	TRBD1	TRBJ2-7	NA	CASSSGTGVYEQYF	TGTGCCAGCAGCTCCGGGACAGGGGTCTACGAGCAGTACTTC
TRBV28	TRBD1	TRBJ1-1	NA	CASSSTWPGQLRMNTEAFF	TGTGCCAGCAGTTCTACCTGGCCGGGACAGTTAAGGATGAACACTGAAGCTTTCTTT
TRBV19	TRBD2	TRBJ2-1	NA	CASSSIPSGSYNEQFF	TGTGCCAGTAGTTCTATACCTAGCGGGAGCTACAATGAGCAGTTCTTC
TRBV18	NA	TRBJ1-5	NA	CASSPSEAGRNQPQHF	TGTGCCAGCTCACCAAGCGAGGCAGGGAGGAATCAGCCCCAGCATTTT
TRBV7-2	NA	TRBJ1-1	NA	CASSPFGGLTEAFF	TGTGCCAGCAGCCCTTTCGGGGGGCTAACTGAAGCTTTCTTT
TRBV5-6	TRBD2	TRBJ2-7	once	CASSLMRSGSEQYF	TGTGCCAGCAGCCTAATGAGAAGCGGGAGCGAGCAGTACTTC
TRBV7-9	TRBD2	TRBJ2-7	NA	CASSLRESYEQYF	TGTGCCAGCAGCTTGCGGGAGTCCTACGAGCAGTACTTC
TRBV7-6	NA	TRBJ2-2	NA	CASSLAPVGELFF	TGTGCCAGCAGCTTAGCGCCAGTCGGGGAGCTGTTTTTT